Sequencing of this TCR beta chain was carried out in a study of response to subunit inactivated influenza vaccine. Whole-study results and caveats: Authors suggested that a seasonal influenza vaccination recruits few new T cells each time.

This clonotype was detected a few times. Its specificity is unknown. TCRdb reprocessed the RT-PCR reads via MiXCR and lists one record per CDR3 protein. The data contain 500,000 to 600,000 distinct CDR3 sequences, approximately 17% of them singletons. This CDR3 comprises 15 residues. The germline V gene has CDR1 MGHRA and CDR2 YSYEKL. V dropped 1 base and J dropped 2 bases, with 11 bases sitting between them. Specimen: CD4+ T cells sorted from PBMCs, collected roughly 24 months after vaccination. The receptor was isolated from a man in his fifties or sixties who received an inactivated influenza vaccine. The V call is TRBV4-1, the J call TRBJ1-2; D not certain. CDR3 residues: CASSQASAVNYGYTF. CDR3 DNA: TGCGCCAGCAGCCAAGCGTCCGCGGTGAACTATGGCTACACCTTC.